Below are 27 T cell receptor beta chains sequenced from a single sample in a study of human T cells and chemical hapten exposure. Time point reported: healthy volunteer bleed at 2 weeks. The authors' total RNA extraction used unfractionated whole blood. Each CDR3 protein gets one entry after TCRdb re-called the RACE reads with MiXCR. The data hold about 130,000 distinct CDR3 sequences, with 8.5% to 9.5% observed a single time. The material sequenced was whole blood. These receptor sequences come from a male donor in good health. Some clones in this sample may be carry-over from other donors' samples.

This clonotype has a handful of counts. The chain is built from TRBV12-3 or TRBV12-4 and TRBJ1-1; no reliable D call. Trimming removed 0 bases at V and 7 bases at J, with 3 bases between. CDR3 size: 11 residues. The CDR3 DNA follows: TGTGCCAGCAGTTTAGCCGTTGAAGCTTTCTTT. Translating it yields CASSLAVEAFF.

The rearrangement joins TRBV29-1 to TRBJ2-3; D might be TRBD1 or TRBD2, each matching 5 bases. Germline loops: CDR1 SQVTM, CDR2 ANQGSEA. The CDR3 has 13 amino acids. Trimming took off 1 base at V and 6 bases at J, with 11 bases between the two ends. The CDR3 DNA follows: TGCAGCGTTGAAGGAGGGGCGGCGGATACGCAGTATTTT. Amino acids: CSVEGGAADTQYF.

This clonotype was recorded many times. This chain links TRBV14 with TRBJ1-4, with TRBD1 identical over 9 bases. The V gene's germline CDR1 is SGHDN and CDR2 FVKESK. The V segment lost 4 bases and the J segment 7 bases; nucleotides outside the gene matches: 1. The CDR3 is 13 amino acids. In DNA form, the CDR3 reads TGTGCCAGCAGCCGGGGACAGGGTGAAAAACTGTTTTTT. This translates into CASSRGQGEKLFF.

This clonotype was counted a few times. The gene calls are TRBV6-5 and TRBJ2-2; 8 bases map to TRBD2. Trimming cost V 6 bases and J 6 bases; bases outside gene matches: 6. CDR1 and CDR2 from the germline V gene are MNHEY and SVGAGI. This CDR3 is built from 14 residues. DNA of the CDR3: TGTGCCAGCAGGGACAGCGGGAGCGCCGGGGAGCTGTTTTTT. This gives the protein CASRDSGSAGELFF.

At least ten counts were recorded for this clonotype. This rearrangement joins TRBV7-9 to TRBJ2-7; 11 nucleotides align to TRBD2. The germline gives CDR1 SEHNR, CDR2 FQNEAQ (reference sequence). CDR3 length: 16 amino acids. V dropped 1 base and J dropped 2; count of bases not matched to a gene: 4. CDR3 loop: CASSLELAGAAYEQYF. CDR3 DNA: TGTGCCAGCAGCTTAGAACTAGCGGGAGCGGCCTACGAGCAGTACTTC.

This clonotype has a handful of counts. This chain links TRBV7-2 with TRBJ1-6; the match to TRBD1 covers 11 bases. The CDR3 runs to 16 residues. Germline lookup yields CDR1 SGHTA and CDR2 FQGNSA. Trimming at V came to 5 bases and at J to 4 bases, leaving 4 bases not matched to a gene. The CDR3 nucleotides read TGTGCCAGCAGCACCGGACAGGGGGCGTATAATTCACCCCTCCACTTT. Amino acids: CASSTGQGAYNSPLHF. The full variable domain, rest sourced from reference TRBV7-2 and TRBJ1-6, is GAGVSQSPSNKVTEKGKDVELRCDPISGHTALYWYRQSLGQGLEFLIYFQGNSAPDKSGLPSDRFSAERTGGSVSTLTIQRTQQEDSAVYLCASSTGQGAYNSPLHFGNGTRLTVT.

This clonotype was picked up many times. This chain links TRBV6-6 with TRBJ1-1, with D unresolved. Germline V gene lookup returns CDR1 MNHNY and CDR2 SVGAGI (reference sequence). The CDR3 spans 11 residues. V lost 8 bases and J 5 bases, leaving 9 bases between the germline ends. CDR3 nucleotide sequence: TGTGCCAGCGTAGGTGGGACTGAAGCTTTCTTT. This encodes CASVGGTEAFF.

Concerning this clonotype itself: Possible read error: a much larger clone is one base away. The rearrangement links TRBV9 to TRBJ2-1, with 9 bases identical to TRBD2. Germline V gene sequence: CDR1 SGDLS, CDR2 YYNGEE. The CDR3 length is 16 residues. CDR3 sequence reads: CVSSVGGGDSYNEQFF. Here the CDR3 DNA reads TGTGTCAGCAGCGTAGGCGGGGGGGACTCCTACAATGAGCAGTTCTTC.

This clonotype was seen a few times. V and J are TRBV19 and TRBJ2-3; weak D call: TRBD1 (5 bases). CDR1 and CDR2 (germline): LNHDA, SQIVND (reference sequence). V was shortened by 1 base and J by 6 bases, with 11 bases between the two germline ends. The CDR3 runs 14 residues. This CDR3 is CASSIGQLADTQYF. CDR3 nucleotide sequence: TGTGCCAGTAGTATAGGACAGTTGGCGGATACGCAGTATTTT.

Here the CDR3 DNA reads TGTGCCAGCAGTGCACAATACAGGGACCGGTACGAGCAGTACTTC. It translates to CASSAQYRDRYEQYF. The rearrangement uses TRBV6-5 and TRBJ2-7; tentatively, D is TRBD1 (6 bases). Trimming took off 5 bases at V and 4 bases at J, with 18 bases between the two ends. The CDR3 runs 15 residues. Germline V lookup: CDR1 MNHEY, CDR2 SVGAGI.

This clonotype was detected ten times or more. The rearrangement joins TRBV29-1 to TRBJ1-4, with D possibly TRBD1 on 6 matching bases. Trimming shortened V by 4 bases and J by 8 bases, and 14 bases separated the two germline ends. CDR1 SQVTM and CDR2 ANQGSEA come from the germline V gene. The length of the CDR3 is 13 residues. The CDR3 loop reads CSVATGFDEKLFF. Written as DNA, the CDR3 is TGCAGCGTTGCGACAGGATTCGACGAAAAACTGTTTTTT.

This clonotype has just a few counts. V and J are TRBV28 and TRBJ2-7; D is tentatively TRBD1 or TRBD2 (5 bases each). The ends were cut back, 8 bases at V and 2 bases at J, with 16 bases in the middle. The CDR3 totals 14 residues. Germline CDR1 reads MDHEN; CDR2 reads SYDVKM. The CDR3 DNA reads TGTGCCAGCTCGGGGACGGCTTCCCCCTACGAGCAGTACTTC. This encodes CASSGTASPYEQYF.

V is TRBV12-3 or TRBV12-4 and J is TRBJ2-4; D not resolved. Trimming stripped 1 base from V and 8 bases from J, with 9 bases between. The CDR3 length is 13 residues. CDR3 nucleotides: TGTGCCAGCAGTTTAGGCAGTCAGGACATTCAGTACTTC. It specifies CASSLGSQDIQYF.

This clonotype was recorded many times. The V call is TRBV7-2, the J call TRBJ1-1; the D is unclear. The CDR3 extends over 14 amino acids. Germline assignment: CDR1 SGHTA and CDR2 FQGNSA. Trimming left V 3 bases short and J 0 bases short, with 8 bases between. In DNA, the CDR3 is TGTGCCAGCAGCTTTGATTTCATGAACACTGAAGCTTTCTTT. Protein sequence: CASSFDFMNTEAFF. Looking up the rest from reference TRBV7-2 and TRBJ1-1 gives the full variable domain: GAGVSQSPSNKVTEKGKDVELRCDPISGHTALYWYRQSLGQGLEFLIYFQGNSAPDKSGLPSDRFSAERTGGSVSTLTIQRTQQEDSAVYLCASSFDFMNTEAFFGQGTRLTVV.

The V call is TRBV6-6, the J call TRBJ2-7; possibly TRBD1 for D (5 bases). This CDR3 contains 14 residues. Trimming removed 2 bases at V and 0 bases at J, with 8 bases between. Germline lookup yields CDR1 MNHNY and CDR2 SVGAGI (reference sequence). The CDR3 loop is CASSYRGSSYEQYF. The CDR3 nucleotides are TGTGCCAGCAGTTACAGGGGAAGCTCCTACGAGCAGTACTTC.

This clonotype was observed a few times. The rearrangement links TRBV5-1 to TRBJ2-7; 7 bases are shared with TRBD2. The CDR3 loop spans 16 amino acids. V lost 3 bases and J lost 0; bases outside the gene matches: 9. The V gene's germline CDR1 is SGHRS and CDR2 YFSETQ. DNA for the CDR3: TGCGCCAGCAGCTCTCCAGGGAGGGGAAGCTCCTACGAGCAGTACTTC. Protein: CASSSPGRGSSYEQYF.

This clonotype was counted between two and nine times. This chain links TRBV7-8 with TRBJ1-1; the match to TRBD1 covers 10 bases. V dropped 4 bases and J dropped 7; count of bases not matched to a gene: 9. Germline-derived CDR1 and CDR2 are SGHVS and FQNEAQ. The CDR3 contains 15 residues. CDR3 in amino acids: CASSSEGQGYDEAFF. In DNA form, the CDR3 reads TGTGCCAGCAGCTCCGAGGGACAGGGGTATGATGAAGCTTTCTTT.

This clonotype was observed many times. The CDR3 nucleotides read TGCGCCAGCAGCCTGGGACACGGGGAAAAACTGTTTTTT. Protein: CASSLGHGEKLFF. This chain connects TRBV5-1 to TRBJ1-4; D is possibly TRBD1 (6 bases). The CDR3 extends over 13 amino acids. Germline loops: CDR1 SGHRS, CDR2 YFSETQ. Trimming took off 4 bases at V and 8 bases at J, with 12 bases between the two ends.

Many counts were recorded for this clonotype. The rearrangement links TRBV5-1 to TRBJ1-1, with 7 positions matching TRBD1. The trim removed 0 bases at V and 1 base at J, leaving 6 bases unmatched. Germline V gene sequence: CDR1 SGHRS, CDR2 YFSETQ. The CDR3 is 16 residues long. The DNA for the CDR3 is TGCGCCAGCAGCTTGGAACAGGGGTCGGGGAACACTGAAGCTTTCTTT. It codes for CASSLEQGSGNTEAFF.

This clonotype has more than one count but fewer than ten. The CDR3 region is CASSPDGGSNEQFF. The CDR3 coding sequence is TGTGCCAGCAGCCCTGATGGGGGGTCCAATGAGCAGTTCTTC. J is TRBJ2-1 and V is TRBV7-6, with D tentatively TRBD2 (6 bases). The germline V gene encodes CDR1 SGHVS and CDR2 FNYEAQ. This CDR3 comprises 14 residues. V lost 5 bases and J lost 6, with 14 bases in between.

The V and J genes are TRBV10-3 and TRBJ1-4; D ambiguous. V lost 8 bases and J lost 5, with 12 bases in between. Germline V gene data show CDR1 as ENHRY and CDR2 as SYGVKD. This CDR3 region has 13 residues. In nucleotides, the CDR3 is TGTGCCATCTCGAGAGGCGAAAATGAAAAACTGTTTTTT. It is translated as CAISRGENEKLFF.

J is TRBJ2-3 and V is TRBV2; the D call may be TRBD1 or TRBD2 (5 bases each). The germline V gene has CDR1 SNHLY and CDR2 FYNNEI. This CDR3 comprises 14 residues. Trimming removed 6 bases from V and 6 bases from J, with 16 bases in between. The DNA for the CDR3 is TGTGCCAGCAGCACCGGGACCACCTACGATACGCAGTATTTT. This codes for CASSTGTTYDTQYF.

The CDR3 region has the DNA TGTGCCAGCAGTGAATCCTCCGGGAACACTGAAGCTTTCTTT. Protein product: CASSESSGNTEAFF. V is TRBV2 and J is TRBJ1-1; D is uncertain. Trimming stripped 2 bases from V and 1 base from J, with 8 bases between. The germline gives CDR1 SNHLY, CDR2 FYNNEI. The CDR3 contains 14 residues.

The chain recombines TRBV12-5 with TRBJ2-7; D unclear. The V gene lost 6 bases and the J gene lost 0 bases, with 6 bases spanning the gap. Germline CDR1 LGHNT, CDR2 FRNRAP. The CDR3 consists of 12 residues. The CDR3 region has the DNA TGTGCTAGTGGAGCGAACTCCTACGAGCAGTACTTC. Translated: CASGANSYEQYF. The variable domain in full, completed from reference TRBV12-5 and TRBJ2-7, reads DARVTQTPRHKVTEMGQEVTMRCQPILGHNTVFWYRQTMMQGLELLAYFRNRAPLDDSGMPKDRFSAEMPDATLATLKIQPSEPRDSAVYFCASGANSYEQYFGPGTRLTVT.

This clonotype was found a few times. The rearrangement joins TRBV6-1 to TRBJ1-5; D gene uncertain. This CDR3 spans 12 amino acids. Germline assignment: CDR1 MNHNS and CDR2 SASEGT. V was shortened by 8 bases and J by 9 bases, with 14 bases between the two germline ends. CDR3 nucleotides: TGTGCCAGCCGGTTCGGGAGGCGGCCCCAGCATTTT. Its protein is CASRFGRRPQHF.

This clonotype has only a few counts. The rearrangement joins TRBV6-2 or TRBV6-3 to TRBJ2-7; 9 bases map to TRBD1. The CDR3 loop spans 14 amino acids. CDR1 is MNHEY, CDR2 SVGEGT, per germline. V lost 3 bases to trimming and J lost 3 bases; unmatched junction nucleotides: 3. In DNA, the CDR3 is TGTGCCAGCAGTTATCGGACAGGGGTCTACGAGCAGTACTTC. Its protein product is CASSYRTGVYEQYF.

Note on this clonotype: The CDR3 ends on some other residue instead of the conserved phenylalanine or tryptophan, so this is likely a read error. J is TRBJ2-5 and V is TRBV2; D gene unclear. V was pared by 4 bases and J by 2 bases, with 11 bases between. The CDR3 is 14 residues long. CDR1 SNHLY and CDR2 FYNNEI come from the germline V gene. The CDR3 loop is CASSVSTVQETQYL. CDR3 coding DNA: TGTGCCAGCAGTGTGTCTACAGTTCAAGAGACCCAGTACCTC.